This is a list of T cell receptor beta chains from one sample in a study of blood T cell repertoires in COVID-19. Profiled with immunoSEQ multiplex PCR; TCRdb holds only in-frame clones, not every one. This table has 150,000 to 200,000 clones, around 87% appearing once. Source material: peripheral blood. The receptor set was obtained from a man aged 40-50 years with active or convalescent COVID-19. The CDR3 runs from the conserved cysteine through the conserved F or W. A D gene is named only where the DNA matches it firmly.

j_call | v_call | cdr3_length | d_call | cdr3_aa | cdr3_nt
TRBJ2-6 | TRBV4-2 | 16 | NA | CASSTAGLDGANVLTF | TGTGCCAGCAGCACCGCCGGGTTAGATGGGGCCAACGTCCTGACTTTC
TRBJ2-7 | TRBV4-1 | 15 | TRBD1 | CASSQAGTGSHEQYF | TGCGCCAGCAGCCAGGCCGGGACAGGGAGCCACGAGCAGTACTTC
TRBJ1-2 | TRBV7-9 | 15 | NA | CASSLPGDANYGYTF | TGTGCCAGCAGCCTTCCGGGGGATGCTAACTATGGCTACACCTTC
TRBJ1-4 | TRBV5-4 | 18 | TRBD1 | CASSSGTGSFATNEKLFF | TGTGCCAGCAGCTCAGGGACAGGGAGTTTTGCAACTAATGAAAAACTGTTTTTT
TRBJ1-2 | TRBV14 | 14 | NA | CASSQGDRGYGYTF | TGTGCCAGCAGCCAAGGGGATAGGGGCTATGGCTACACCTTC
TRBJ2-1 | TRBV6-6 | 14 | NA | CASSSRKSYNEQFF | TGTGCCAGCAGTTCCAGGAAGTCCTACAATGAGCAGTTCTTC
TRBJ1-1 | TRBV7-9 | 13 | NA | CAAKAAMNTEAFF | TGTGCCGCCAAGGCGGCTATGAACACTGAAGCTTTCTTT
TRBJ2-2 | TRBV19 | 15 | TRBD1 | CASRNGQANTGELFF | TGTGCCAGTAGAAACGGACAGGCGAACACCGGGGAGCTGTTTTTT
TRBJ1-5 | TRBV7-6 | 15 | NA | CASSLERGSNQPQHF | TGTGCCAGCAGCTTAGAGAGGGGGAGCAATCAGCCCCAGCATTTT
TRBJ2-2 | TRBV4-3 | 19 | TRBD2 | CASSHSTKRGGRPNGELFF | TGCGCCAGCAGCCACTCCACGAAGCGGGGGGGCCGCCCAAACGGGGAGCTGTTTTTT
TRBJ1-3 | TRBV3-1/TRBV3-2 | 16 | TRBD1 | CASSQEPGTVGNTIYF | TGTGCCAGCAGCCAAGAGCCGGGGACAGTTGGAAACACCATATATTTT
TRBJ2-1 | TRBV30 | 15 | TRBD2 | CAWSVGGGSYNEQFF | TGTGCCTGGAGTGTCGGGGGGGGTTCCTACAATGAGCAGTTCTTC
TRBJ2-1 | TRBV30 | 14 | NA | CAWSAAIQDNEQFF | TGTGCCTGGAGCGCCGCTATCCAGGACAATGAGCAGTTCTTC
TRBJ1-6 | TRBV6-6 | 15 | TRBD1 | CASSYSRTGDSPLHF | TGTGCCAGCAGTTACTCCAGGACAGGGGATTCACCCCTCCACTTT
TRBJ1-2 | TRBV5-1 | 13 | TRBD1 | CASSLGGRHGYTF | TGCGCCAGCAGCTTAGGGGGCAGACATGGCTACACCTTC
TRBJ1-5 | TRBV2 | 16 | NA | CASSEGPGEHTQPQHF | TGTGCCAGCAGTGAAGGTCCAGGGGAACACACCCAGCCCCAGCATTTT
TRBJ1-5 | TRBV5-1 | 15 | NA | CASSLQPDSNQPQHF | TGCGCCAGCAGCTTGCAACCAGATAGCAATCAGCCCCAGCATTTT
TRBJ2-1 | TRBV11-2 | 17 | TRBD1 | CASSPPPTGAENNEQFF | TGTGCCAGCAGCCCCCCCCCGACAGGGGCGGAAAACAATGAGCAGTTCTTC
TRBJ1-4 | TRBV6-5 | 15 | NA | CASSLRQPTNEKLFF | TGTGCCAGCAGCCTAAGACAGCCAACTAATGAAAAACTGTTTTTT
TRBJ1-2 | TRBV6-6 | 14 | NA | CASRPGQGSYGYTF | TGTGCCAGCAGACCCGGGCAGGGCTCCTATGGCTACACCTTC
TRBJ2-5 | TRBV6-5 | 15 | TRBD2 | CASSRGLAGDGTQYF | TGTGCCAGCAGCAGAGGACTAGCGGGGGACGGGACCCAGTACTTC
TRBJ1-1 | TRBV5-1 | 14 | TRBD1 | CASRRGDRVSEAFF | TGCGCCAGCAGGCGGGGAGACAGGGTAAGTGAAGCTTTCTTT